The T cell receptor (beta chain) described here comes from a study of T cell repertoires in cytomegalovirus infection. On the study more broadly: Carrying CMV and the relevant HLA type showed in public TCR beta signatures.

This clonotype was counted ten times or more. What it binds is not known. General study findings and limits: There were carriers of CMV plus the relevant HLA, and cumulative public TCR beta family frequency identified them. CMV-specific TCR beta clonotypes restricted by HLA-C dominated the ex vivo response.

Germline trimming cut 0 bases from V and 7 bases from J; bases unmatched to any gene: 3. CDR3 size: 14 residues. Germline loops: CDR1 SGHTA, CDR2 FQGNSA. TCRdb called the reads again in MiXCR, with one record for every CDR3 protein. Among about 460,000 distinct CDR3 sequences listed, 10% to 12% were seen once. The chain employs TRBV7-2 and TRBJ1-3; 7 bases agree with TRBD1. Material: PBMCs. This receptor was taken from a human donor in good health (CMV status not recorded). Some clones in this sample may be carry-over from other donors' samples. The CDR3 loop is CASSLAGGGNTIYF. CDR3 bases: TGTGCCAGCAGCTTAGCAGGGGGCGGCAACACCATATATTTT.